Presented here are 2 T cell receptor beta chains from one specimen sequenced in a study of shared clonotypes between healthy human individuals. Sequencing used immunoSEQ multiplex PCR; TCRdb keeps in-frame clones, though not all of them. The sample gives approximately 1,000,000 clones, about 80% of which show up once; 0.5% to 0.6% is in the top ten. Sequences were obtained from memory CD4+ T cells from PBMCs. Noted subset: CD45RA-negative fraction. The receptors come from a young man in good health. Some clones in this sample may be carry-over from other donors' samples.

The CDR3 loop is CAWLRVAGGPPYEQYF. The CDR3 nucleotides read TGTGCCTGGTTAAGGGTAGCGGGAGGACCCCCCTACGAGCAGTACTTC. V usage is TRBV30 and J usage is TRBJ2-7; TRBD2 matches at 10 bases. The CDR3 totals 16 residues. Germline V gene lookup returns CDR1 GTSNPN and CDR2 SVGIG (reference sequence). V lost 5 bases and J lost 2; bases outside the gene matches: 12.

The V and J genes are TRBV9 and TRBJ2-5; D not resolved. Germline V gene data show CDR1 as SGDLS and CDR2 as YYNGEE. Trimming cost V 0 bases and J 0 bases, with 3 bases left between them. CDR3 size: 13 residues. This chain's CDR3 is CASSVEDQETQYF. As DNA, the CDR3 is TGTGCCAGCAGCGTAGAGGACCAAGAGACCCAGTACTTC.